This T cell receptor beta chain was retrieved from a study of T cells in Graves' hyperthyroidism and ophthalmopathy. Study findings and constraints: Ophthalmopathy and stable hyperthyroidism were told apart by a 13 V-J model.

The CDR3 spans 14 residues. The ends lost 8 bases at V and 5 bases at J; junction bases unmatched: 9. Template material for amplifying TCR beta CDR3 regions consisted of RNA transcripts. During a first-round RT-PCR of the TCR CDR3, the HTBI primer set was used. TCRdb fed the multiplex PCR reads into MiXCR, producing one record per CDR3 protein. The repertoire holds a few hundred thousand distinct CDR3 sequences, with approximately 14% as singletons. As concerns this clonotype: Its target is not known.

An absence of ophthalmopathy progression within 18 months meant stable Graves' hyperthyroidism. Diagnosing involved the use of clinical symptoms, serum thyroxine and TRAb, thyroid ultrasound and orbital computed tomography. PBMCs stemmed from approximately 10 ml fresh peripheral blood. This clonotype was sampled from a woman in her twenties or thirties with Graves' hyperthyroidism. Material: blood. V is TRBV12-3 or TRBV12-4 and J is TRBJ2-1; 7 bases align to TRBD1. CDR3 in amino acids: CASAKIGGHNEQFF. CDR3 bases: TGTGCCAGCGCCAAAATAGGGGGCCACAATGAGCAGTTCTTC.